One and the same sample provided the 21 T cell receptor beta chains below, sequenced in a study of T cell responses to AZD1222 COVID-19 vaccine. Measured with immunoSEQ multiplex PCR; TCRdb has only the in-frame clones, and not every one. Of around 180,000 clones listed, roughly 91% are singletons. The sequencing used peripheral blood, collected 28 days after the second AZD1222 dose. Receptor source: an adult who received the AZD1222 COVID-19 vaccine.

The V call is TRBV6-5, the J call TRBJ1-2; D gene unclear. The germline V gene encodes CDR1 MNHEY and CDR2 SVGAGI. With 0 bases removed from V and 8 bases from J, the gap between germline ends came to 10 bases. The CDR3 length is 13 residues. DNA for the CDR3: TGTGCCAGCAGTTACTCCCTGTCTCGCGGCTACACCTTC. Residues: CASSYSLSRGYTF.

The CDR3 loop reads CASSLTGGSRETQYF. The CDR3 DNA reads as TGTGCCAGCAGCCTGACAGGGGGGAGCAGGGAGACCCAGTACTTC. The rearrangement links TRBV7-2 to TRBJ2-5, with 9 bases that match TRBD1. Germline V gene lookup returns CDR1 SGHTA and CDR2 FQGNSA. J lost 5 bases, V lost 5 bases, and 9 bases had no gene match. The CDR3 contains 15 residues.

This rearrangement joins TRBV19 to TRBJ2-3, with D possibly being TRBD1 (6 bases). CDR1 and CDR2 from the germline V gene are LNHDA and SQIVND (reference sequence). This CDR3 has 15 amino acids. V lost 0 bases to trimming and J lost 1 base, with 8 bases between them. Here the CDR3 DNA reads TGTGCCAGTAGTATAGAGAGGACAGGCACAGATACGCAGTATTTT. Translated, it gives CASSIERTGTDTQYF. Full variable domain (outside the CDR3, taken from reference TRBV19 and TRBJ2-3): DGGITQSPKYLFRKEGQNVTLSCEQNLNHDAMYWYRQDPGQGLRLIYYSQIVNDFQKGDIAEGYSVSREKKESFPLTVTSAQKNPTAFYLCASSIERTGTDTQYFGPGTRLTVL.

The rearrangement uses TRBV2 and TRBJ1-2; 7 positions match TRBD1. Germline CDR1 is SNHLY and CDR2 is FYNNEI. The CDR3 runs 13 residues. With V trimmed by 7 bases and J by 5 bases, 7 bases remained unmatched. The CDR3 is CASKGAGSYGYTF. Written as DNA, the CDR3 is TGTGCCAGCAAGGGGGCAGGATCGTATGGCTACACCTTC.

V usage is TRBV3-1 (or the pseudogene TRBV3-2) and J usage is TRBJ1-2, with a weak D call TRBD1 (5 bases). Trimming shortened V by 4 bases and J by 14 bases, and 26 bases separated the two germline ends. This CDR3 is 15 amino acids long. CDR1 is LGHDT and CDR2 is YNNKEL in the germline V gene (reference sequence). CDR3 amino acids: CASSRGSNRPRKETF. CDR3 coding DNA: TGTGCCAGCAGCCGCGGATCCAACAGGCCCCGCAAAGAGACCTTC.

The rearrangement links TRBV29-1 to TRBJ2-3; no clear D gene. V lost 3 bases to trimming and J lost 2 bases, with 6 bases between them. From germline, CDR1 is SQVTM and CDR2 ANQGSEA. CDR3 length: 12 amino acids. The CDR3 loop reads CSVEIVTDTQYF. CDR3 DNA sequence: TGCAGCGTTGAGATAGTCACAGATACGCAGTATTTT.

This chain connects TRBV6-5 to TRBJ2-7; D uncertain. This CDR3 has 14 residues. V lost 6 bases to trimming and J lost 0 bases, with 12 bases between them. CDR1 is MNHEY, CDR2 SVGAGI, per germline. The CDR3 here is CASSHRVSSYEQYF. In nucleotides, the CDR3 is TGTGCCAGCAGCCACCGGGTAAGCTCCTACGAGCAGTACTTC.

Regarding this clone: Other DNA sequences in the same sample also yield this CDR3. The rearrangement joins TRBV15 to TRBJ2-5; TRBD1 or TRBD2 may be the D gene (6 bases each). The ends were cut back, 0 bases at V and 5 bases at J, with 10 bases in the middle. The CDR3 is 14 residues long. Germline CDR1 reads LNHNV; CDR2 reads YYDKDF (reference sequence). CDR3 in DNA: TGTGCCACCAGCAGAGATAGGGGGGAGGAGACCCAGTACTTC. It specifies CATSRDRGEETQYF.

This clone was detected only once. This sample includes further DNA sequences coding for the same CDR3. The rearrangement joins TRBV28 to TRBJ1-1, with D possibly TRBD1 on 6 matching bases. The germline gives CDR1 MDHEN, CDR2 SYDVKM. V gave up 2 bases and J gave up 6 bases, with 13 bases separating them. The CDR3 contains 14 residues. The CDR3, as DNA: TGTGCCAGCAGTTTAGAACAGGGCGGGGCTGAAGCTTTCTTT. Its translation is CASSLEQGGAEAFF.

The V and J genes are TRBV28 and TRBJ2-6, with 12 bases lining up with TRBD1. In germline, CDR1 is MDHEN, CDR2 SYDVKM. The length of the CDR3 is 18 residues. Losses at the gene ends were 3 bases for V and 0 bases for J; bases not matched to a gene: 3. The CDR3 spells CASSFRDRGLSGANVLTF. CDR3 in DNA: TGTGCCAGCAGTTTCCGGGACAGGGGGCTCTCTGGGGCCAACGTCCTGACTTTC.

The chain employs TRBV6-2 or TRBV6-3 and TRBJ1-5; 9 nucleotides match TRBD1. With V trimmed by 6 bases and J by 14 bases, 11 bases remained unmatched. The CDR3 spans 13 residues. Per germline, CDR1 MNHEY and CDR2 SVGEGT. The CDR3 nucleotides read TGTGCCAGCAGCCCGGACAGGGGCATATGGGAGCATTTT. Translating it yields CASSPDRGIWEHF.

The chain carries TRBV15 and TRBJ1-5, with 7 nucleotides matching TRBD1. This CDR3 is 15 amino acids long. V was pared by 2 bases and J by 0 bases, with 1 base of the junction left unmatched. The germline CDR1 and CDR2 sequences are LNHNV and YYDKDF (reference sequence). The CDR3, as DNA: TGTGCCACCAGCAGAACAGGGGATAGCAATCAGCCCCAGCATTTT. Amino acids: CATSRTGDSNQPQHF.

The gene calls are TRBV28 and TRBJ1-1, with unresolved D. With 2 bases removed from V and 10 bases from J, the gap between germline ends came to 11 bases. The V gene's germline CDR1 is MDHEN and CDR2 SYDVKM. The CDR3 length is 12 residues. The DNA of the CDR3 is TGTGCCAGCAGTTTAAGATTGTGGGGAGCTTTCTTT. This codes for CASSLRLWGAFF.

CDR3 amino acids: CASSLARDTEAFF. CDR3 nucleotide sequence: TGTGCCAGCAGCTTGGCCAGGGACACTGAAGCTTTCTTT. This chain joins TRBV5-8 and TRBJ1-1; a weak D match, TRBD1 (5 bases). Trimming shortened V by 0 bases and J by 3 bases, and 6 bases separated the two germline ends. CDR3 length equals 13 residues. Germline V gene lookup returns CDR1 SGHTS and CDR2 YDEGEE.

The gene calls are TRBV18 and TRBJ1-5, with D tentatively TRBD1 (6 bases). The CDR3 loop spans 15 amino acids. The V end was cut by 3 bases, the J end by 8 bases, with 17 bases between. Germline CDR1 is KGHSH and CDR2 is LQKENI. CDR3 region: CASSPPIGGAKPQHF. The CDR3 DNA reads TGTGCCAGCTCACCCCCGATTGGGGGGGCAAAGCCCCAGCATTTT.

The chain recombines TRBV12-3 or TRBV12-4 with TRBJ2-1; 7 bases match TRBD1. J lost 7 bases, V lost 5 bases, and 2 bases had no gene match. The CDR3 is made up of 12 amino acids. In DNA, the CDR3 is TGTGCCAGCAGTCTACAGGGGAATGAGCAGTTCTTC. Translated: CASSLQGNEQFF.

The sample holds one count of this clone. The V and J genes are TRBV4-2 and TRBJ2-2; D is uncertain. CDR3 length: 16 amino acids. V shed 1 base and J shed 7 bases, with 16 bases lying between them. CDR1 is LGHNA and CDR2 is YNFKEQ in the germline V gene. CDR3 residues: CASSQVVGESGGELFF. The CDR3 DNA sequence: TGTGCCAGCAGCCAAGTAGTTGGCGAGTCGGGCGGGGAGCTGTTTTTT.

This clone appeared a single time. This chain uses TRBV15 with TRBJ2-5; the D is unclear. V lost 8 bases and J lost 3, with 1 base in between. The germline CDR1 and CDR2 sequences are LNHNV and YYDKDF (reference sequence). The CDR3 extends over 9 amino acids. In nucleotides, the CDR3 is TGTGCCACCGAAGAGACCCAGTACTTC. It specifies CATEETQYF.

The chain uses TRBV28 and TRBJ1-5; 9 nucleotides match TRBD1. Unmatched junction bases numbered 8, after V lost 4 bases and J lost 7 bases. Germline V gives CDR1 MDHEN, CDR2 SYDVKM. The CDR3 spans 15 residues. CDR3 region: CASSYHRGLGQPQHF. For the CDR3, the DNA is TGTGCCAGCAGTTACCACAGGGGGCTGGGACAGCCCCAGCATTTT. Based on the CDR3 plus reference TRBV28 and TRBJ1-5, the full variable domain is DVKVTQSSRYLVKRTGEKVFLECVQDMDHENMFWYRQDPGLGLRLIYFSYDVKMKEKGDIPEGYSVSREKKERFSLILESASTNQTSMYLCASSYHRGLGQPQHFGDGTRLSIL.

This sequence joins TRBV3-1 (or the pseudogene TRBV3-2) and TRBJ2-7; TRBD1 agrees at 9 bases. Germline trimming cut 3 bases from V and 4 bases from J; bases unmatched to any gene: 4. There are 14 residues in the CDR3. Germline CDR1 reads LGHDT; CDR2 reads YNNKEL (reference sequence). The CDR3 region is CASSQRDREYEQYF. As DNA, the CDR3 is TGTGCCAGCAGCCAGCGGGACAGGGAATACGAGCAGTACTTC.

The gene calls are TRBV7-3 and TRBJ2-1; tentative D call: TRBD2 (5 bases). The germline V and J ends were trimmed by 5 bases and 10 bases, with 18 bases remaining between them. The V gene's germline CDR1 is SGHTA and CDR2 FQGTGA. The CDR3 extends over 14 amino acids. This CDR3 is CASSPNSGVREQFF. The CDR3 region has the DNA TGTGCCAGCAGCCCAAACTCCGGGGTAAGGGAGCAGTTCTTC.